This record looks at one T cell receptor beta chain sequence and its context. This clone was picked up a small number of times. The clone's antigen remains unknown. One base away there is no much larger clone; base qualities are not given. V is pared back by 3 bases and J by 5 bases, with 10 bases lying between the germline termini. Via the germline V gene (reference sequence), CDR1 is LGHDT and CDR2 YNNKEL. The cysteine opens and the phenylalanine closes a CDR3 of 13 amino acids. Only the CDR3 portion is preserved as DNA: 39 bases, with reading frame beginning at the first base. A second Seattle source provided samples from volunteer blood donors who had recovered from COVID-19. The collaborating institutions used their own protocols to collect whole blood in K2EDTA tubes. Collaborator samples were shipped for TCRbeta analysis as frozen whole blood, isolated PBMCs, or DNA extracted from either sample type.

This sample is drawn from a study of blood T cell repertoires in COVID-19 (dated by TCRdb to 2020 to 2021). Broadly, across the study: Samples from collaborators originated in the United States, Italy and Spain and spanned both the acute and convalescent phases of COVID-19. The prospective study material was composed of cDNA or gDNA derived from T cells, B-cell-depleted T cells, or PBMCs. The dataset comprised deeply sampled blood TCRbeta repertoires from subjects exposed to, actively infected with, or recovered from COVID-19. The repertoires were released in a freely available public database intended as a resource for research on the immune response to SARS-CoV-2. Samples were obtained from the ongoing ImmuneRACE study (first 160 participants) and from about 1,300 subjects provided by 6 global collaborators. The sample metadata nearly always contained a de-identified subject ID, COVID-19 status, age in years and sex. HLA class I and class II types, where available, came from metadata supplied by the sample provider rather than from assay-based typing. Overall study outcomes, separate from this receptor: How much clinical and demographic metadata was included differed by source and by participant, and the metadata was provided uncurated.

The immunoSEQ Assay, a bias-controlled multiplex PCR, was used to amplify TCRbeta CDR3 regions from genomic DNA. Processing in the source paper ran as follows. Within the assay, amplification of reference gene primers was used to estimate how many nucleated cells each sample contained. Sequence reads were collapsed and filtered to measure the absolute abundance of every unique TCRbeta CDR3 rearrangement. Productive Simpson clonality was computed per sample as the square root of Simpson's diversity index over productive rearrangements. Imported from immuneACCESS, the table was reduced by TCRdb to in-frame sequences with V and J called. These copies leave out some clones; in studies compared against another copy, an unresolved V gene accounts for under half, and the cause of the remainder is not known. V, J and clone size are those of that table, while D and trimming were read from the DNA. The sample data list around 200,000 clones, and about 83% of these were observed just once. Approximately 6% of the sample is held by the ten biggest clonotypes.

Recombination linked TRBV3-1 (or the pseudogene TRBV3-2) to TRBJ1-2, with no confidently assigned D gene. The clonotype comes from a man aged 55-75 years who had recovered from COVID-19. Sequenced material: peripheral blood. Read as DNA, the sequence is TGTGCCAGCAGCCAGTCAGCCGGGTATGGCTACACCTTC. It specifies CASSQSAGYGYTF.